One and the same sample provided the 16 T cell receptor beta chains below, sequenced in a study of control samples from healthy donors and cancer patients. Sequencing used immunoSEQ multiplex PCR; TCRdb keeps in-frame clones, though not all of them. The sample shows some 200,000 clones, about 93% of them seen only once. The specimen was blood. The origin of the receptors is a man between 18 and 29 years old in good health.

The V gene is TRBV6-5, the J gene TRBJ1-5; D not certain. The CDR3 runs to 14 residues. CDR1 and CDR2 from the germline V gene are MNHEY and SVGAGI. V gave up 5 bases and J gave up 0 bases, with 8 bases separating them. Here the CDR3 DNA reads TGTGCCAGCAGTAAGGAGGATAGCAATCAGCCCCAGCATTTT. Its translation: CASSKEDSNQPQHF.

The J gene is TRBJ1-1, the V gene TRBV30; D call uncertain. V was trimmed by 4 bases and J by 4 bases, leaving 10 bases between them. The CDR3 runs to 12 residues. Germline V CDR1 and CDR2: GTSNPN, SVGIG (reference sequence). For the CDR3, the DNA is TGTGCCTGGAATGGGATTCGCACTGAAGCTTTCTTT. This encodes CAWNGIRTEAFF.

The chain carries TRBV18 and TRBJ1-3; possibly TRBD1 for D (5 bases). There are 14 residues in the CDR3. V shed 6 bases and J shed 3 bases, with 12 bases lying between them. Per the germline V gene, CDR1 is KGHSH and CDR2 is LQKENI. CDR3 bases: TGTGCCAGCTCCCTGGGGGTCGGTGGAAACACCATATATTTT. As protein: CASSLGVGGNTIYF.

The rearrangement joins TRBV2 to TRBJ1-1, with D uncertain. Trimming removed 6 bases at V and 3 bases at J, with 2 bases between. The CDR3 has 10 amino acids. Germline V gene sequence: CDR1 SNHLY, CDR2 FYNNEI. The CDR3, as DNA: TGTGCCAGCAGAGACACTGAAGCTTTCTTT. It encodes CASRDTEAFF. Filled out from reference TRBV2 and TRBJ1-1, the complete variable domain reads EPEVTQTPSHQVTQMGQEVILRCVPISNHLYFYWYRQILGQKVEFLVSFYNNEISEKSEIFDDQFSVERPDGSNFTLKIRSTKLEDSAMYFCASRDTEAFFGQGTRLTVV.

This chain connects TRBV15 to TRBJ1-6; 7 nucleotides agree with TRBD1. The V and J ends lost 5 bases and 9 bases, in that order; junction bases with no gene match: 4. Germline CDR1 and CDR2: LNHNV and YYDKDF (reference sequence). There are 13 residues in the CDR3. CDR3 nucleotides: TGTGCCACCAGCCGACAGGGAAGTTCACCCCTCCACTTT. Translated: CATSRQGSSPLHF.

V is TRBV4-1 and J is TRBJ1-3, with unresolved D. Germline CDR1 is MGHRA and CDR2 is YSYEKL. The V gene lost 6 bases and the J gene lost 10 bases, with 16 bases spanning the gap. The CDR3 covers 13 residues. The CDR3: CASSSLGLTTIYF. CDR3 bases: TGCGCCAGCAGTAGTCTAGGCTTAACAACCATATATTTT.

The chain recombines TRBV19 with TRBJ1-6, with 8 bases aligning to TRBD1. The CDR3 totals 16 residues. V lost 7 bases to trimming and J lost 7 bases; unmatched junction nucleotides: 12. CDR1 and CDR2 (germline): LNHDA, SQIVND (reference sequence). CDR3 sequence reads: CASTAGQGGGNSPLHF. The CDR3 DNA reads as TGTGCCAGTACCGCAGGACAGGGAGGTGGCAATTCACCCCTCCACTTT.

The V call is TRBV5-1, the J call TRBJ2-7; D is uncertain. CDR1 SGHRS and CDR2 YFSETQ come from the germline V gene. The CDR3 extends over 13 amino acids. Trimming cost V 0 bases and J 2 bases, with 6 bases left between them. The CDR3 reads CASSLAQPYEQYF. The CDR3 region has the DNA TGCGCCAGCAGCTTGGCCCAACCCTACGAGCAGTACTTC.

This sequence joins TRBV18 and TRBJ2-7; 7 bases match TRBD1. Losses at the gene ends were 4 bases for V and 3 bases for J; bases not matched to a gene: 6. CDR3 size: 14 residues. Germline V gene sequence: CDR1 KGHSH, CDR2 LQKENI. As DNA, the CDR3 is TGTGCCAGCTCACTCTGGACAGGAGACTACGAGCAGTACTTC. Translated: CASSLWTGDYEQYF.

V and J are TRBV18 and TRBJ2-2; a possible D gene is TRBD1 (6 bases). The length of the CDR3 is 16 residues. The germline V and J ends were trimmed by 2 bases and 0 bases, with 10 bases remaining between them. Germline values: CDR1 KGHSH, CDR2 LQKENI. The CDR3 reads CASSPSQGSNTGELFF. CDR3 bases: TGTGCCAGCTCACCATCCCAGGGGTCGAACACCGGGGAGCTGTTTTTT.

This clone appeared a single time. This chain uses TRBV3-1 (or the pseudogene TRBV3-2) with TRBJ2-6; D is ambiguous. V shed 1 base and J shed 4 bases, with 8 bases lying between them. This CDR3 spans 15 amino acids. Germline CDR1 reads LGHDT; CDR2 reads YNNKEL (reference sequence). The CDR3, as DNA: TGTGCCAGCAGCCAAGGGTTTGCGGGGGCCAACGTCCTGACTTTC. It encodes CASSQGFAGANVLTF.

J is TRBJ1-2 and V is TRBV6-5; 8 nucleotides match TRBD1. V shed 6 bases, J shed 4 bases, and the junction held 4 bases outside the gene matches. The CDR3 runs 13 residues. Germline lookup yields CDR1 MNHEY and CDR2 SVGAGI. The CDR3 region is CASSPGGVYGYTF. Written as DNA, the CDR3 is TGTGCCAGCAGCCCAGGGGGCGTCTATGGCTACACCTTC.

This clone has just a few counts. In DNA form, the CDR3 reads TGTGCCAGTAGTAGGCAGCCAAATTCACCCCTCCACTTT. Protein product: CASSRQPNSPLHF. The chain couples TRBV19 to TRBJ1-6; no clear D gene. V lost 4 bases to trimming and J lost 7 bases, with 8 bases between them. The V gene's germline CDR1 is LNHDA and CDR2 SQIVND (reference sequence). CDR3 size: 13 residues.

The gene calls are TRBV5-1 and TRBJ2-5; D may be TRBD1 (6 bases). Trimming left V 0 bases short and J 5 bases short, with 11 bases between. The CDR3 consists of 14 residues. Germline values: CDR1 SGHRS, CDR2 YFSETQ. The CDR3 bases are TGCGCCAGCAGCTTGGCCGGGACACTTGAGACCCAGTACTTC. This translates into CASSLAGTLETQYF.

The chain couples TRBV5-1 to TRBJ1-4; D gene ambiguous. The CDR3 runs 14 residues. Germline V CDR1 and CDR2: SGHRS, YFSETQ. Trimming left V 4 bases short and J 8 bases short, with 15 bases between. This CDR3 reads CASSGPPSGEKLFF. Here the CDR3 DNA reads TGCGCCAGCAGCGGACCGCCTTCGGGCGAAAAACTGTTTTTT.

The chain couples TRBV15 to TRBJ1-5; maybe TRBD1 (5 bases). Trimming removed 0 bases from V and 5 bases from J, with 8 bases in between. The CDR3 runs to 14 residues. The germline V gene encodes CDR1 LNHNV and CDR2 YYDKDF (reference sequence). The CDR3 region has the DNA TGTGCCACCAGCAGAGATGTGGGGGATCAGCCCCAGCATTTT. Its protein product is CATSRDVGDQPQHF.